These 14 T cell receptor beta chains came from one sample sequenced in a study of shared clonotypes between healthy human individuals. Profiling relied on immunoSEQ multiplex PCR, and the TCRdb table lists in-frame clones only, not all of them. Here the sample spans around 2,000,000 clones, 90% to 95% being singletons. The sample taken for sequencing was naive CD4+ T cells sorted from blood. Subset given: CD45RA+ positively selected. The receptors originated from a man aged 18 to 35 in good health.

A few counts support this clone. This chain links TRBV2 with TRBJ1-6, with a tentative D call TRBD1 (5 bases). The CDR3 extends over 13 amino acids. CDR1 is SNHLY and CDR2 is FYNNEI in the germline V gene. Trimming stripped 7 bases from V and 10 bases from J, with 14 bases between. The CDR3 reads CASMTAESSPLHF. In DNA, the CDR3 is TGTGCCAGCATGACAGCGGAGAGCTCACCCCTCCACTTT.

This chain connects TRBV10-3 to TRBJ1-2, with 9 bases aligning to TRBD1. The CDR3 extends over 13 amino acids. Per the germline V gene, CDR1 is ENHRY and CDR2 is SYGVKD. The junction had 7 bases not matched to a gene; V was cut back by 11 bases and J by 3 bases. CDR3 residues: CASQGANDYGYTF. CDR3 sequence (DNA): TGTGCCTCACAGGGGGCGAATGACTATGGCTACACCTTC.

The gene calls are TRBV6-1 and TRBJ1-6; D remains ambiguous. The CDR3 consists of 15 residues. Between the trimmed V and J ends, which lost 6 bases and 15 bases, there was a span of 24 bases. Germline lookup yields CDR1 MNHNS and CDR2 SASEGT. In DNA, the CDR3 is TGTGCCAGCAGGAGACCCCGGACCCTCGATGATGTCCTCCACTTT. Encoded protein: CASRRPRTLDDVLHF.

V and J are TRBV10-3 and TRBJ1-1; 8 bases fit TRBD1. J gave up 5 bases and V 5 bases, and 4 bases lay outside the gene matches. CDR1 ENHRY and CDR2 SYGVKD come from the germline V gene. This CDR3 has 13 amino acids. CDR3: CAISYTGGTEAFF. The DNA for the CDR3 is TGTGCCATCAGTTACACAGGGGGTACTGAAGCTTTCTTT.

The chain carries TRBV7-6 and TRBJ2-1; 9 bases agree with TRBD1. V shed 6 bases and J 9 bases; nucleotides not matched to a gene: 12. The CDR3 is made up of 15 amino acids. Germline lookup yields CDR1 SGHVS and CDR2 FNYEAQ. The CDR3 DNA is TGTGCCAGCAGTCTCTCCGGGACAGGGTCGGGTGAGCAGTTCTTC. Translation gives CASSLSGTGSGEQFF.

The genes are TRBV2 and TRBJ2-1, with 10 bases aligning to TRBD2. This CDR3 spans 16 amino acids. With V trimmed by 7 bases and J by 4 bases, 10 bases remained unmatched. Germline V lookup: CDR1 SNHLY, CDR2 FYNNEI. The chain's CDR3 is CASTPRTSGAYNEQFF. The CDR3 nucleotides read TGTGCCAGCACCCCCCGGACTAGCGGAGCTTACAATGAGCAGTTCTTC.

This chain connects TRBV5-6 to TRBJ2-3, with D possibly being TRBD2 (5 bases). Germline CDR1 is SGHDT and CDR2 is YYEEEE. The CDR3 sequence is 16 residues long. V gave up 1 base and J gave up 4 bases, with 16 bases separating them. The CDR3: CASSLYSDFAADTQYF. CDR3 bases: TGTGCCAGCAGCTTGTATTCGGACTTTGCCGCAGATACGCAGTATTTT.

The CDR3 nucleotides are TGTGCCAGCAATTCAGGGGGCGAGAGACAGCCCCAGCATTTT. Translating gives CASNSGGERQPQHF. The chain uses TRBV28 and TRBJ1-5, with TRBD1 matching over 8 bases. CDR1 MDHEN and CDR2 SYDVKM come from the germline V gene. CDR3 length: 14 amino acids. The J segment lost 7 bases and the V segment lost 7 bases, leaving 9 bases of the junction unmatched.

The chain is built from TRBV2 and TRBJ2-3, with no clear D. The CDR3 contains 14 residues. The V gene's germline CDR1 is SNHLY and CDR2 FYNNEI. V was clipped by 4 bases and J by 0 bases, with 8 bases between them. CDR3 amino acids: CASSVRRSTDTQYF. The CDR3 DNA sequence: TGTGCCAGCAGTGTTAGGCGGAGCACAGATACGCAGTATTTT. The entire variable domain, with the rest obtained from reference TRBV2 and TRBJ2-3, is as follows: EPEVTQTPSHQVTQMGQEVILRCVPISNHLYFYWYRQILGQKVEFLVSFYNNEISEKSEIFDDQFSVERPDGSNFTLKIRSTKLEDSAMYFCASSVRRSTDTQYFGPGTRLTVL.

This chain connects TRBV5-1 to TRBJ2-4, with 8 bases that match TRBD2. CDR1 SGHRS and CDR2 YFSETQ come from the germline V gene. J was trimmed by 8 bases and V by 0 bases; bases with no gene match: 7. This CDR3 has 15 residues. As DNA, the CDR3 is TGCGCCAGCAGCTTGGAGATTAGCGGGGTAGACATTCAGTACTTC. It is translated as CASSLEISGVDIQYF. The full variable domain, with the rest looked up from reference TRBV5-1 and TRBJ2-4, is KAGVTQTPRYLIKTRGQQVTLSCSPISGHRSVSWYQQTPGQGLQFLFEYFSETQRNKGNFPGRFSGRQFSNSRSEMNVSTLELGDSALYLCASSLEISGVDIQYFGAGTRLSVL.

The CDR3 sequence: CASLEGKDTEAFF. The CDR3 DNA is TGTGCCAGCTTGGAGGGGAAAGACACTGAAGCTTTCTTT. The chain carries TRBV28 and TRBJ1-1, with D possibly TRBD1 on 5 matching bases. V was cut by 8 bases and J by 3 bases, with 13 bases left in between. CDR1 is MDHEN, CDR2 SYDVKM, per germline. This CDR3 region has 13 residues.

This sequence joins TRBV5-1 and TRBJ2-3; D possibly matches TRBD1 or TRBD2 (5 bases each). This CDR3 has 15 amino acids. V dropped 6 bases and J dropped 1 base, with 15 bases sitting between them. Germline V gives CDR1 SGHRS, CDR2 YFSETQ. CDR3 coding DNA: TGCGCCAGCACCCCGCCTTTGGGGGGCACAGATACGCAGTATTTT. Encoded protein: CASTPPLGGTDTQYF.

V is TRBV6-5 and J is TRBJ1-4; D is unclear. The V end lost 0 bases, the J end lost 8 bases, and 16 bases lay between the germline ends. In germline, CDR1 is MNHEY, CDR2 SVGAGI. The CDR3 is 16 amino acids. The CDR3 here is CASSYSNNPNGEKLFF. In DNA, the CDR3 is TGTGCCAGCAGTTACTCGAATAACCCCAACGGGGAAAAACTGTTTTTT.

This chain joins TRBV15 and TRBJ2-7; a weak D match, TRBD2 (6 bases). Trimming stripped 6 bases from V and 1 base from J, with 10 bases between. CDR3 length: 13 amino acids. Germline V gene data show CDR1 as LNHNV and CDR2 as YYDKDF (reference sequence). CDR3 DNA sequence: TGTGCCACCAGTGGGGACTTTTCCTACGAGCAGTACTTC. Translated: CATSGDFSYEQYF.